The clone carrying this T cell receptor (beta chain) was observed at least ten times. Its target is not known. PCR was performed a second time for about 7 to 12 cycles using a sample-barcoded 5' primer and a J-beta primer mix. TCRdb recomputed calls from the 5' RACE reads with MiXCR, one row per CDR3 protein. This sample has around 1,500,000 distinct CDR3 sequences, with roughly 27% found just once. The entry originates in a study of blood T cells in healthy people across ages. Study context: Capturing about one barcoded beta molecule per two T cells was achieved by template switching.

The CDR3 sequence is 14 residues long. Germline V lookup: CDR1 SGHTA, CDR2 FQGNSA. The V segment lost 5 bases and the J segment 3 bases; nucleotides outside the gene matches: 3. Findings of the study overall: Naive T cell percentage showed a strong correlation with the diversity of TCR beta.

The genes are TRBV7-2 and TRBJ2-1; TRBD2 agrees at 8 bases. The sample comprised blood. The receptor's source is a woman aged 25 to 39 in good health. As DNA, the CDR3 is TGTGCCAGCAGCGTTAGCGGGGACTACAATGAGCAGTTCTTC. Protein sequence: CASSVSGDYNEQFF.